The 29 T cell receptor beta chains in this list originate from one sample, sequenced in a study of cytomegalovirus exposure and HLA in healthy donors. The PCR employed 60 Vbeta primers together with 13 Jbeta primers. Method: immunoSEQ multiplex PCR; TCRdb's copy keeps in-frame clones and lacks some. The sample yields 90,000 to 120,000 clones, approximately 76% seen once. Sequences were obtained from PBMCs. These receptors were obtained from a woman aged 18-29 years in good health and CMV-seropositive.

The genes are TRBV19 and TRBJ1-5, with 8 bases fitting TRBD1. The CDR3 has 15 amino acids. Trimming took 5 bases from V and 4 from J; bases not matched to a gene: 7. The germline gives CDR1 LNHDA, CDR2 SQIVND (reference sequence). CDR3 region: CASSPDRVWNQPQHF. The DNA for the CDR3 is TGTGCCAGTAGTCCGGACAGGGTCTGGAATCAGCCCCAGCATTTT.

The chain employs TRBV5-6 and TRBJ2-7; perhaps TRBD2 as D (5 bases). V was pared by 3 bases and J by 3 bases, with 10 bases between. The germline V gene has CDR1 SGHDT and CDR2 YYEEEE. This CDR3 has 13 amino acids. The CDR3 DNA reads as TGTGCCAGCAGCTGGCAAGGGAGCTACGAGCAGTACTTC. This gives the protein CASSWQGSYEQYF.

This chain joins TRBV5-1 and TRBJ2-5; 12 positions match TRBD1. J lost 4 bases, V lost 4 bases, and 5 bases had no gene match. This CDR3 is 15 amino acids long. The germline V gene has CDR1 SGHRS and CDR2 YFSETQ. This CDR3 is CASSPGTGGVETQYF. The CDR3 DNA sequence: TGCGCCAGCAGCCCGGGGACAGGGGGCGTAGAGACCCAGTACTTC.

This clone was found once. CDR3 region: CATYLTGLRQPQHF. In DNA form, the CDR3 reads TGTGCCACCTACCTCACAGGGTTACGTCAGCCCCAGCATTTT. V usage is TRBV6-1 and J usage is TRBJ1-5, with D tentatively TRBD1 (6 bases). The CDR3 totals 14 residues. Germline CDR1 and CDR2: MNHNS and SASEGT. The germline V and J ends were trimmed by 10 bases and 6 bases, with 19 bases remaining between them.

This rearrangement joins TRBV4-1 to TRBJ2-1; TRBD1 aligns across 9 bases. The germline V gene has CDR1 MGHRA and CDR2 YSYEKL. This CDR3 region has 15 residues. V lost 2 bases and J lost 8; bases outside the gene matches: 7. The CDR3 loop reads CASSQLGQGSDEQFF. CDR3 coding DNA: TGCGCCAGCAGCCAACTAGGACAGGGGTCAGATGAGCAGTTCTTC.

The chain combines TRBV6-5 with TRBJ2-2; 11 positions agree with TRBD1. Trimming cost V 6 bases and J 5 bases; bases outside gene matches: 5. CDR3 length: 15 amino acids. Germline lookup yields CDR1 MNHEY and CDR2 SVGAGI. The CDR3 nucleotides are TGTGCCAGCAGCCAGGGACAGGGGGTAACCGGGGAGCTGTTTTTT. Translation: CASSQGQGVTGELFF.

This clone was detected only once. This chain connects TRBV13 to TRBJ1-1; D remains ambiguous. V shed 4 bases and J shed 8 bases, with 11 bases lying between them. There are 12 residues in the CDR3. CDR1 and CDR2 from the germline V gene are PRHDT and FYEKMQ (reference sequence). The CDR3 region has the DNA TGTGCCAGCAGCTCGAGCCCGATCGAAGCTTTCTTT. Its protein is CASSSSPIEAFF.

The CDR3 loop is CASGRDWYEQYF. CDR3 coding DNA: TGTGCCAGCGGCCGGGATTGGTACGAGCAGTACTTC. The rearrangement joins TRBV6-1 to TRBJ2-7; weak D call: TRBD2 (5 bases). This CDR3 region has 12 residues. V lost 8 bases and J 4 bases, leaving 12 bases between the germline ends. The germline V gene has CDR1 MNHNS and CDR2 SASEGT.

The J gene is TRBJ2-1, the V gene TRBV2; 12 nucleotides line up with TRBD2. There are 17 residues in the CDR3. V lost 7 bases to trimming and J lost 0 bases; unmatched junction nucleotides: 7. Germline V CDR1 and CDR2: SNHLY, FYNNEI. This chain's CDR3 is CASMRLAGDSSYNEQFF. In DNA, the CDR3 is TGTGCCAGCATGAGACTAGCGGGGGATAGCTCCTACAATGAGCAGTTCTTC.

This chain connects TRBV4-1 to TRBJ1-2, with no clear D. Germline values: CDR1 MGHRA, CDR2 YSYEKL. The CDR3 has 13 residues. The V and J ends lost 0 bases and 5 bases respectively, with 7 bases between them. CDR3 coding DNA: TGCGCCAGCAGCCAAGATGGGAGGTATGGCTACACCTTC. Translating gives CASSQDGRYGYTF.

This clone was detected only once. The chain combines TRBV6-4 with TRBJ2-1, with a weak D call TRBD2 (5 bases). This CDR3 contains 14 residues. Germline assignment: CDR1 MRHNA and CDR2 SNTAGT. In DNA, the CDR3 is TGTGACCCTGAGGTACGGGGCTCCTACAATGAGCAGTTCTTC. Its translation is CDPEVRGSYNEQFF.

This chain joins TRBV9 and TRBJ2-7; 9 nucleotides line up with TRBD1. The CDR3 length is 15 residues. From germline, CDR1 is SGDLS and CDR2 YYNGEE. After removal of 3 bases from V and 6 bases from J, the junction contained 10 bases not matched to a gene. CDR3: CASSARETGGFEQYF. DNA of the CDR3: TGTGCCAGCAGCGCCCGGGAGACAGGGGGGTTCGAGCAGTACTTC.

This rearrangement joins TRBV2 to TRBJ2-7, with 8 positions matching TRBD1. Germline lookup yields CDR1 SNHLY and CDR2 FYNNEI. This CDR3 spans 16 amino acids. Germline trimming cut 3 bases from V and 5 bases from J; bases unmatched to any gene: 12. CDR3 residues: CASSDARGQGKNEQYF. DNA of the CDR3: TGTGCCAGCAGTGATGCACGAGGACAGGGTAAAAACGAGCAGTACTTC.

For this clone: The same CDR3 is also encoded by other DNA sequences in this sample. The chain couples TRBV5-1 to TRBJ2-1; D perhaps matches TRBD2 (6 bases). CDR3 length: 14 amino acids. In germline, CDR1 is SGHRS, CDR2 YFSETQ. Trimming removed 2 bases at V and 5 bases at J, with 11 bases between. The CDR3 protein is CASSLGVADNEQFF. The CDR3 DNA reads TGCGCCAGCAGCTTAGGGGTAGCGGACAATGAGCAGTTCTTC.

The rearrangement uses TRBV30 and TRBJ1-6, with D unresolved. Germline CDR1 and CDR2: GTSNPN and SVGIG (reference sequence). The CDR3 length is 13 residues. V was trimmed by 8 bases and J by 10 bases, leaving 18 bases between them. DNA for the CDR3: TGTGCCCTGTGGCTGGGTAGCTGGTCACCCCTCCACTTT. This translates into CALWLGSWSPLHF.

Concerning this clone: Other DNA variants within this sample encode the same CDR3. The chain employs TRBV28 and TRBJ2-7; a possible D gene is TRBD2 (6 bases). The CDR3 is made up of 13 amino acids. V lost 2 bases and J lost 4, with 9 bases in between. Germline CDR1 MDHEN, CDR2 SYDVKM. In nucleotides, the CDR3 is TGTGCCAGCAGTTTAGGGAGGAGTTACGAGCAGTACTTC. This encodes CASSLGRSYEQYF.

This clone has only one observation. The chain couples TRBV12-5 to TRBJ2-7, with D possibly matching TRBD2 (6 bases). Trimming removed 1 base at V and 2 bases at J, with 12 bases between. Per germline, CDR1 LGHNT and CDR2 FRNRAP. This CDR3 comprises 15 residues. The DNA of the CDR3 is TGTGCTAGTGGTTTGGCTGCGGGACTTACCTACGAGCAGTACTTC. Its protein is CASGLAAGLTYEQYF.

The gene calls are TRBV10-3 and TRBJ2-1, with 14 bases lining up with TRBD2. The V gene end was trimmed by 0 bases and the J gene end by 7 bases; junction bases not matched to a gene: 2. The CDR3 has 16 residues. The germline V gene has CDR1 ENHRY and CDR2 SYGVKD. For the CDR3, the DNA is TGTGCCATCAGTGAGTCAGGGACTAGCGGGAGTAATGAGCAGTTCTTC. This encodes CAISESGTSGSNEQFF.

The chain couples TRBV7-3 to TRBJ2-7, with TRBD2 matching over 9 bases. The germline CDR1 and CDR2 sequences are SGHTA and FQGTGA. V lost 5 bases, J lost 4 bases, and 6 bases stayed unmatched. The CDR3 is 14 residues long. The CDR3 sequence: CASSPLAGPYEQYF. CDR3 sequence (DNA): TGTGCCAGCAGCCCCCTAGCGGGACCGTACGAGCAGTACTTC.

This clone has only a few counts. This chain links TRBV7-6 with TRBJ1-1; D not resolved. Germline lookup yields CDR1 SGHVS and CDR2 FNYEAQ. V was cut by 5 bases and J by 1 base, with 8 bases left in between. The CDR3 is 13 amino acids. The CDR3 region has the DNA TGTGCCAGCAGCCCCAGCGGGAACACTGAAGCTTTCTTT. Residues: CASSPSGNTEAFF.

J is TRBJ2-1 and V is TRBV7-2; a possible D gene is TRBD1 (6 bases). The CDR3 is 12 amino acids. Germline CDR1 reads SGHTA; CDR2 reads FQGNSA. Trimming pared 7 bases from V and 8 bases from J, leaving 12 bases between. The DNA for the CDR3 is TGTGCCAGCAAAAAACAGGGCGATGAGCAGTTCTTC. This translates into CASKKQGDEQFF.

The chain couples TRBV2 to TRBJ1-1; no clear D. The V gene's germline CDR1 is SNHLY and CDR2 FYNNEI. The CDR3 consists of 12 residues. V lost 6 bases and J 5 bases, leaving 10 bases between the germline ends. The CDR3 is CASSPLRTEAFF. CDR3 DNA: TGTGCCAGCAGCCCCCTTCGGACTGAAGCTTTCTTT. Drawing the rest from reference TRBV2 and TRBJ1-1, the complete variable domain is EPEVTQTPSHQVTQMGQEVILRCVPISNHLYFYWYRQILGQKVEFLVSFYNNEISEKSEIFDDQFSVERPDGSNFTLKIRSTKLEDSAMYFCASSPLRTEAFFGQGTRLTVV.

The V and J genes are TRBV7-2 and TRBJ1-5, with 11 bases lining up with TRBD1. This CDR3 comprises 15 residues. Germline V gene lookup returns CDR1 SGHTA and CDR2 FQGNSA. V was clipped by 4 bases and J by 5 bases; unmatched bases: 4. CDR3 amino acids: CASSSGTGGDQPQHF. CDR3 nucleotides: TGTGCCAGCAGCTCCGGGACAGGGGGTGATCAGCCCCAGCATTTT.

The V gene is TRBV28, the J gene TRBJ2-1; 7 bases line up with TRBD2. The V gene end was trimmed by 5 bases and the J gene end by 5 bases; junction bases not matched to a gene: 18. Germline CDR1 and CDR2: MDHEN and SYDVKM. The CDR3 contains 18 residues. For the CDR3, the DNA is TGTGCCAGCAGTCCCGGGCGGTGGGGGGGAGGGCCAGACAATGAGCAGTTCTTC. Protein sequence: CASSPGRWGGGPDNEQFF.

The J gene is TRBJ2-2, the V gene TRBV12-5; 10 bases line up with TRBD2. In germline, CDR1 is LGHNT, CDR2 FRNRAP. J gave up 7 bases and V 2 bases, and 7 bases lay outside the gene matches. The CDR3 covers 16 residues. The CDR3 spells CASGLTTSGWDGELFF. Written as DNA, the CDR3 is TGTGCTAGTGGTTTGACGACTAGCGGGTGGGACGGGGAGCTGTTTTTT. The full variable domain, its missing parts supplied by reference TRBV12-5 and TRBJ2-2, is DARVTQTPRHKVTEMGQEVTMRCQPILGHNTVFWYRQTMMQGLELLAYFRNRAPLDDSGMPKDRFSAEMPDATLATLKIQPSEPRDSAVYFCASGLTTSGWDGELFFGEGSRLTVL.

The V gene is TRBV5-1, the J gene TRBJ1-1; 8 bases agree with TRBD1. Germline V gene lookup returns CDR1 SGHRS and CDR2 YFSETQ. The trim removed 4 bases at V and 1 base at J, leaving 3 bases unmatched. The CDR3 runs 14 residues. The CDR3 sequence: CASSKQGGNTEAFF. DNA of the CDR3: TGCGCCAGCAGCAAACAGGGGGGGAACACTGAAGCTTTCTTT.

As DNA, the CDR3 is TGTGCCAGCTCTCTCAATAGCGGGAGGGCAGAGCAGTTCTTC. Translating gives CASSLNSGRAEQFF. The chain combines TRBV18 with TRBJ2-1, with 11 bases aligning to TRBD2. Germline V CDR1 and CDR2: KGHSH, LQKENI. The CDR3 length is 14 residues. Trimming removed 6 bases from V and 10 bases from J; junction bases left unmatched: 8.

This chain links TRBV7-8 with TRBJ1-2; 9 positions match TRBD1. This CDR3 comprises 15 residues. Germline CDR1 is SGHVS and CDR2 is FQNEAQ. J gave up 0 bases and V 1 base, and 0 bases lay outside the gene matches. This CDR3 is CASSLGTGANYGYTF. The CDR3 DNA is TGTGCCAGCAGCTTAGGGACAGGGGCTAACTATGGCTACACCTTC.

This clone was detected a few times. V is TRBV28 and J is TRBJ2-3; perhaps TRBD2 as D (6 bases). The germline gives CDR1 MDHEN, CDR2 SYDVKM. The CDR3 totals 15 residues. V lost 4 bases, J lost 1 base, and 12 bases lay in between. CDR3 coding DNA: TGTGCCAGCAGTTCATTAGCGGTCGGCACAGATACGCAGTATTTT. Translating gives CASSSLAVGTDTQYF. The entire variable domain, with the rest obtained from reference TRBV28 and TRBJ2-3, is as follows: DVKVTQSSRYLVKRTGEKVFLECVQDMDHENMFWYRQDPGLGLRLIYFSYDVKMKEKGDIPEGYSVSREKKERFSLILESASTNQTSMYLCASSSLAVGTDTQYFGPGTRLTVL.